Below, one T cell receptor beta chain is given with its context. Its specificity is unknown. TCRdb analysed the RT-PCR reads with MiXCR anew, one entry per CDR3 protein. In the table there are around 520,000 distinct CDR3 sequences, over 9.5% of which are singletons. CDR3 length: 16 residues. V lost 6 bases, J lost 1 base, and 8 bases stayed unmatched. Germline CDR1 is DFQATT and CDR2 is SNEGSKA (reference sequence). The sample is drawn from a study of response to subunit inactivated influenza vaccine. Findings and limits, study-wide: Authors suggested each seasonal flu vaccination may recruit only limited numbers of new T cells.

The gene calls are TRBV20-1 and TRBJ2-1; 11 bases align to TRBD1. The clonotype originates from a man between 50 and 59 years old who received an inactivated influenza vaccine. The material was PBMCs from blood, obtained on the day of vaccination. CDR3: CSAQDRGRRSYNEQFF. The CDR3, as DNA: TGCAGTGCCCAGGACAGGGGGCGCAGGTCCTACAATGAGCAGTTCTTC.